This T cell receptor beta chain stems from a study of blood T cell repertoires in COVID-19. Study details: T cells, B-cell-depleted T cells, or PBMCs supplied cDNA or gDNA.

This CDR3 is built from 12 residues. CDR1 and CDR2 from the germline V gene are SGHAT and FQNNGV. Individuals drawn from under 30 US areas were roughly 18 to 95 years old. Clinical histories supplied by participants themselves formed the basis of cohort assignment. The data were produced by immunoSEQ multiplex PCR, yet TCRdb's version contains in-frame clones alone and is incomplete. The sample has about 440,000 clones, less than 95% seen once. Of note for this clone: A junction end diverges from the germline sequence, so it may reflect a read error.

The source is a man between 18 and 29 years old who had recovered from COVID-19. V and J are TRBV11-2 and TRBJ1-4, with unresolved D. The sequencing input was PBMCs or T cells enriched from blood (not recorded which). The CDR3 spells CASRRTDEKLFF. For the CDR3, the DNA is TGCGCTAGCCGGAGGACTGACGAAAAACTGTTTTTT.